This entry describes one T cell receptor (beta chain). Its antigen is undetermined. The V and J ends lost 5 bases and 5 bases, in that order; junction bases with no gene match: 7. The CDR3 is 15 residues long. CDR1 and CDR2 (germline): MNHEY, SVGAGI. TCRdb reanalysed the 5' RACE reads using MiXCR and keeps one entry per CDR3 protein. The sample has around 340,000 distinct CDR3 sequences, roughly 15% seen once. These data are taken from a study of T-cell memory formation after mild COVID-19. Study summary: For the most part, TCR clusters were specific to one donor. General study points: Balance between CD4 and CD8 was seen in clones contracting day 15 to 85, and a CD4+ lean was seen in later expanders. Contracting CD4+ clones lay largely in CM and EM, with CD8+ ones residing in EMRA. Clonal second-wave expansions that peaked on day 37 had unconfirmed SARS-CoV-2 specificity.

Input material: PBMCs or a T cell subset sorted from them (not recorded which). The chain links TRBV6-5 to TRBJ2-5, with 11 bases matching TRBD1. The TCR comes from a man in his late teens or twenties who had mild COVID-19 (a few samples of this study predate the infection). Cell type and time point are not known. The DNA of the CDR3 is TGTGCCAGCAGTACGGGACAGGGGGACCGGGAGACCCAGTACTTC. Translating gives CASSTGQGDRETQYF.